This T cell receptor beta chain emerged from a study of blood T cells in healthy people across ages. Study-level points and caveats: TCR beta diversity per million T cells fell roughly linearly with age. Versus aged donors, long-lived donors had higher diversity and more naive CD4+ cells.

The CDR3 loop spans 13 amino acids. The germline V gene encodes CDR1 SNHLY and CDR2 FYNNEI. Trimming shortened V by 8 bases and J by 1 base, and 11 bases separated the two germline ends. The donors, all healthy, were Caucasians living in Russia, aged 6 to 90. There are a few counts of this clonotype. Its antigen remains unknown. A second about 7 to 11 cycle PCR used barcoded and J-beta primers. No fewer than 3 million CDR3-containing paired-end reads came from each sample. MiXCR, run by TCRdb on the 5' RACE reads, gives a single entry per CDR3 protein. The sample lists roughly 570,000 distinct CDR3 sequences; 25% to 30% were seen once.

The rearrangement links TRBV2 to TRBJ2-5; no reliable D call. This receptor was taken from a woman aged 70-85 years in good health. The sequencing sample was made of blood. As DNA, the CDR3 is TGTGCCAGCGAGTACAGAAGCCAAGAGACCCAGTACTTC. Translation gives CASEYRSQETQYF.